This entry lists 3 T cell receptor beta chains sequenced from one sample in a study of beta chain features in type 1 diabetes (dated by TCRdb to between 2018 and 2020). Library method: the immunoSEQ multiplex PCR assay. The entire isolated RNA was reverse transcribed using the High Capacity cDNA Reverse Transcription Kit, and thus expressed TCRB transcripts were sequenced. The clones in this table, taken by TCRdb from immuneACCESS, are in-frame only. Not every clone is retained; where verified, under half of the shortfall comes from an unresolved V gene, and the cause of the rest is unknown. Here the sample has some 150,000 clones; 9.2% occur a single time. About 0.66% of the sample goes to the ten largest clones. Sequences were obtained from central memory CD4+ T cells from blood. These receptors were taken from a man aged 18 to 30 in good health.

The rearrangement joins TRBV11-2 to TRBJ2-3; D gene ambiguous. V lost 2 bases and J lost 5, with 8 bases in between. The CDR3 runs to 13 residues. Per germline, CDR1 SGHAT and CDR2 FQNNGV. DNA of the CDR3: TGTGCCAGCAGCTTAACGTTCGGAGATACGCAGTATTTT. It specifies CASSLTFGDTQYF.

This chain uses TRBV7-2 with TRBJ1-1; 8 bases fit TRBD1. CDR3 length: 13 amino acids. V trimming: 5 bases; J trimming: 4 bases; junction bases outside the gene matches: 3. The germline gives CDR1 SGHTA, CDR2 FQGNSA. CDR3 bases: TGTGCCAGCAGCCCACAGGGGGGCACTGAAGCTTTCTTT. Residues: CASSPQGGTEAFF. Variable domain in full (rest from reference TRBV7-2 and TRBJ1-1): GAGVSQSPSNKVTEKGKDVELRCDPISGHTALYWYRQSLGQGLEFLIYFQGNSAPDKSGLPSDRFSAERTGGSVSTLTIQRTQQEDSAVYLCASSPQGGTEAFFGQGTRLTVV.

This clone was counted a few times. The V call is TRBV7-2, the J call TRBJ2-3; 9 bases are a match to TRBD1. The CDR3 runs to 14 residues. Trimming took 3 bases from V and 6 from J; bases not matched to a gene: 4. Per the germline V gene, CDR1 is SGHTA and CDR2 is FQGNSA. For the CDR3, the DNA is TGTGCCAGCAGCTTGACAGGGGGTACTGATACGCAGTATTTT. Encoded protein: CASSLTGGTDTQYF.